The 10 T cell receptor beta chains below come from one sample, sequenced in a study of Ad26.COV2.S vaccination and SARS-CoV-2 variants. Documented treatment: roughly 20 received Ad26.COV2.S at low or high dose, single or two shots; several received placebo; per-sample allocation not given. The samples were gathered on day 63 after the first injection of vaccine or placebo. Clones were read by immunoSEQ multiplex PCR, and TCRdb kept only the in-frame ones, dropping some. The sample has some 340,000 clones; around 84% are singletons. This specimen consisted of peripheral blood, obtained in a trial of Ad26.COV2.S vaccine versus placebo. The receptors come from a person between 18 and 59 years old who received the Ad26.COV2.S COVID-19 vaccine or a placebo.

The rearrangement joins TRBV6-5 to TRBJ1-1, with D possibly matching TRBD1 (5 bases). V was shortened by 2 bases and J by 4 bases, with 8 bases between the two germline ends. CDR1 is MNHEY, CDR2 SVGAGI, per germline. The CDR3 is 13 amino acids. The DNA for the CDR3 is TGTGCCAGCAGTTACGGGGCAGTCACTGAAGCTTTCTTT. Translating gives CASSYGAVTEAFF.

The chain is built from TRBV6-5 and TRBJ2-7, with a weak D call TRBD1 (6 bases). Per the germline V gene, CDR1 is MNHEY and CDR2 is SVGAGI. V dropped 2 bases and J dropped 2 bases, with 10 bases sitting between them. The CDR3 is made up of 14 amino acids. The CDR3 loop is CASSYDRQTYEQYF. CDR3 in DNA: TGTGCCAGCAGTTACGACAGGCAAACCTACGAGCAGTACTTC.

CDR3 region: CASSLLGGVGPQHF. The CDR3 nucleotides are TGTGCCAGTAGTCTCCTGGGGGGGGTAGGCCCCCAGCATTTT. The rearrangement uses TRBV19 and TRBJ1-5; TRBD1 is a possible D gene (5 bases). With 5 bases removed from V and 10 bases from J, the gap between germline ends came to 18 bases. The germline gives CDR1 LNHDA, CDR2 SQIVND (reference sequence). The CDR3 sequence is 14 residues long.

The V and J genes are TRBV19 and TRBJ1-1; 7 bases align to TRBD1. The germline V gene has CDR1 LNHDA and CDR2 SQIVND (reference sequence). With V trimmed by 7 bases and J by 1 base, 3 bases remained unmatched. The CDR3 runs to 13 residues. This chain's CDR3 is CASNRDRNTEAFF. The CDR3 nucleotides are TGTGCCAGTAACCGGGACAGGAACACTGAAGCTTTCTTT.

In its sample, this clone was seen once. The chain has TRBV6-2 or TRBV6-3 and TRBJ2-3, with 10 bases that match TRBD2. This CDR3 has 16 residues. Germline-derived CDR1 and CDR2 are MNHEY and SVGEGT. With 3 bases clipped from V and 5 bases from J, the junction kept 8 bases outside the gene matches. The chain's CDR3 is CASSYASGGQRDTQYF. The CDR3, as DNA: TGTGCCAGCAGTTATGCTAGCGGGGGCCAAAGAGATACGCAGTATTTT.

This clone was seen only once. This CDR3 is CASSRGGWGETQYF. The CDR3 bases are TGTGCCAGCAGCCGGGGGGGATGGGGAGAGACCCAGTACTTC. V and J are TRBV11-2 and TRBJ2-5; 8 nucleotides match TRBD2. The CDR3 loop spans 14 amino acids. Germline assignment: CDR1 SGHAT and CDR2 FQNNGV. V lost 5 bases, J lost 4 bases, and 6 bases stayed unmatched.

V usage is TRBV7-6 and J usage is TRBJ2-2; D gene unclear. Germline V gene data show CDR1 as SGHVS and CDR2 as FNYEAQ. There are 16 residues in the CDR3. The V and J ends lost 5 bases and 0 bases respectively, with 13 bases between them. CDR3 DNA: TGTGCCAGCAGCCCCAGACTGGTAACGAACACCGGGGAGCTGTTTTTT. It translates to CASSPRLVTNTGELFF. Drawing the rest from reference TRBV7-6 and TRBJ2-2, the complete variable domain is GAGVSQSPRYKVTKRGQDVALRCDPISGHVSLYWYRQALGQGPEFLTYFNYEAQQDKSGLPNDRFSAERPEGSISTLTIQRTEQRDSAMYRCASSPRLVTNTGELFFGEGSRLTVL.

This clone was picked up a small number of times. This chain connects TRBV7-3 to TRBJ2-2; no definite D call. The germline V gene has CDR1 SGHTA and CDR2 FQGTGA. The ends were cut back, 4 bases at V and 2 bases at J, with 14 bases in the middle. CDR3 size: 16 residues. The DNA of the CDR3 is TGTGCCAGCAGCTCGCAGGTCGTAGTTAACACCGGGGAGCTGTTTTTT. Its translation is CASSSQVVVNTGELFF.

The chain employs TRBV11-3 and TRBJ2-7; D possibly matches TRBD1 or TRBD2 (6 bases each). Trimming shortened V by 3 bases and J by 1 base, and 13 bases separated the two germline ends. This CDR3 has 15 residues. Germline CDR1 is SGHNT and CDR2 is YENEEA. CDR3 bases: TGTGCCAGCAGCTTGGGCCAAGGGGGGTCCTACGAGCAGTACTTC. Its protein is CASSLGQGGSYEQYF.

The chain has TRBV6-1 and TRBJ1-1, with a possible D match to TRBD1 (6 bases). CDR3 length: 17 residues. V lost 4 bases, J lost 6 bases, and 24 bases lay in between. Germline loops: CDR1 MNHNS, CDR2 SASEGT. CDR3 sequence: CASSGQVGGLSYAEAFF. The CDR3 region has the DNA TGTGCCAGCAGTGGACAGGTTGGGGGGCTATCCTACGCTGAAGCTTTCTTT.